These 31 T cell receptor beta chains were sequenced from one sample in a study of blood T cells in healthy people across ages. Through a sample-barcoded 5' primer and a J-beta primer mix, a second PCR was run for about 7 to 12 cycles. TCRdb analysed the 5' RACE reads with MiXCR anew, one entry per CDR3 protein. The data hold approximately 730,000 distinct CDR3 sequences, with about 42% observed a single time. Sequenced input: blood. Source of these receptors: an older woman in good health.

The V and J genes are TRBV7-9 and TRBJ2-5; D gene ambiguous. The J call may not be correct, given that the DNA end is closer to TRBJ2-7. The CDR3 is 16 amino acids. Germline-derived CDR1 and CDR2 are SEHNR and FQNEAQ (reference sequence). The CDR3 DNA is TGTGCCAGCAGCTTATCGGGTACTCAAGGGTTCTACGAGCAGTACTTC. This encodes CASSLSGTQGFYEQYF.

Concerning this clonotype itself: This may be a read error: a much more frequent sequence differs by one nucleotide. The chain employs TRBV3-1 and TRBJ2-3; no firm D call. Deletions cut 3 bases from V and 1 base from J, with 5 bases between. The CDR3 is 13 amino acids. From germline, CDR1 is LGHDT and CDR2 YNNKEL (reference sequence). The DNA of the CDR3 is TGTGCCAGCAGCCACGCGGGCACAGATACGCAGTATTTT. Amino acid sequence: CASSHAGTDTQYF.

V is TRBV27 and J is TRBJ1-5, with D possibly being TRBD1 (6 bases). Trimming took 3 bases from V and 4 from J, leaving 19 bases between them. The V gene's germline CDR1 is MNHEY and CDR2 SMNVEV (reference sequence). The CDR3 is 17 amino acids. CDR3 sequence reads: CASSFSGARGKNQPQHF. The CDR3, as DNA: TGTGCCAGCAGTTTCTCCGGGGCCAGGGGAAAGAATCAGCCCCAGCATTTT.

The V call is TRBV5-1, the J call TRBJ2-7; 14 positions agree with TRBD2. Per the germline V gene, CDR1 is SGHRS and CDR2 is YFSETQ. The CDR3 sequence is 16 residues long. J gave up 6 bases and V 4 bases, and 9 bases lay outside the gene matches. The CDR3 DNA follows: TGCGCCAGCAGCCAGGGACTAGCGGGAGCTCAGGGCGAGCAGTACTTC. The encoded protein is CASSQGLAGAQGEQYF.

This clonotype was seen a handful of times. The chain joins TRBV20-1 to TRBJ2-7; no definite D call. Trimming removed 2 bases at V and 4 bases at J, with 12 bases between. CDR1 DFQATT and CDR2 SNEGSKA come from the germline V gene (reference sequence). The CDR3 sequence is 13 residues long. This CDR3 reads CSARLVGWYEQYF. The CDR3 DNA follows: TGCAGTGCTAGACTTGTAGGGTGGTACGAGCAGTACTTC.

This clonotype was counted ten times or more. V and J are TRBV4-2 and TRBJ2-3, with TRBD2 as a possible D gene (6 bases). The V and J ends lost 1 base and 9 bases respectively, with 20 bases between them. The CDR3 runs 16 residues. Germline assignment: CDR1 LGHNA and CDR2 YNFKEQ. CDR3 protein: CASSQGRNGGEETQYF. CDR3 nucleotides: TGTGCCAGCAGCCAAGGCCGTAACGGGGGAGAAGAGACGCAGTATTTT.

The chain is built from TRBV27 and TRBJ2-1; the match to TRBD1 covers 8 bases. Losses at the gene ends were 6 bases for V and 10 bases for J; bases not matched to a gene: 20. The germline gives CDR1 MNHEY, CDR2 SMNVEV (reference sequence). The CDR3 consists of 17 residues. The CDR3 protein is CASSPHRTWDRSYEQFF. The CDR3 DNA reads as TGTGCCAGCAGCCCTCACCGGACGTGGGACAGGAGTTACGAGCAGTTCTTC.

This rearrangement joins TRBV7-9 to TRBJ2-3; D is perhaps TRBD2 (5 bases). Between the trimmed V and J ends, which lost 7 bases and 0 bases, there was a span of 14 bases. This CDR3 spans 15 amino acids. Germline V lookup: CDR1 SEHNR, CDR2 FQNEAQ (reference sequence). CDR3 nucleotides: TGTGCCAGCATCAACGGGATTAGTAGCACAGATACGCAGTATTTT. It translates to CASINGISSTDTQYF.

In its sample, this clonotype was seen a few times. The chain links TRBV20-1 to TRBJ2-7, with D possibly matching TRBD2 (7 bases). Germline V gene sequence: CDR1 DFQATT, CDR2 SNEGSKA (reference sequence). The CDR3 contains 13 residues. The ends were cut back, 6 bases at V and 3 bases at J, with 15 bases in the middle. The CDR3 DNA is TGCAGTGCAGGGGGGGCAGAACACTACGAGCAGTACTTC. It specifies CSAGGAEHYEQYF.

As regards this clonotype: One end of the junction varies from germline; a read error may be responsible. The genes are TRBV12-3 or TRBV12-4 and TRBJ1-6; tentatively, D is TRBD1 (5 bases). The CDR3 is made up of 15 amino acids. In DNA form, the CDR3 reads TGTGCCAGCAGTTTAACTCCGACAGCGCAATCACCCCCCCACTTT. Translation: CASSLTPTAQSPPHF.

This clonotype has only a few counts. DNA of the CDR3: TGTGCCTGGAGAGATCCCGGGACAGGGAGCTCCTACGAGCAGTACTTC. Its protein is CAWRDPGTGSSYEQYF. The chain employs TRBV30 and TRBJ2-7, with TRBD1 identical over 9 bases. The CDR3 length is 16 residues. Germline V CDR1 and CDR2: GTSNPN, SVGIG (reference sequence). The V gene end was trimmed by 3 bases and the J gene end by 0 bases; junction bases not matched to a gene: 9.

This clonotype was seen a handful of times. CDR3 DNA: TGTGCCAGCAGCCGCAAGGGAACAGGGGTTGGCACTGAAGCTTTCTTT. Its protein is CASSRKGTGVGTEAFF. The genes are TRBV3-1 and TRBJ1-1, with 7 bases lining up with TRBD1. This CDR3 spans 16 amino acids. V was pared by 4 bases and J by 4 bases, with 12 bases of the junction left unmatched. CDR1 is LGHDT, CDR2 YNNKEL, per germline (reference sequence).

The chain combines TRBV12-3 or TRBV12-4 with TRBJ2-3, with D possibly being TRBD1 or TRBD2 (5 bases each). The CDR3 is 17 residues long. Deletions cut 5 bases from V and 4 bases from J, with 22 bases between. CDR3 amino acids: CASSANKGRGIADTQYF. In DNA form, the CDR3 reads TGTGCCAGCAGTGCAAATAAGGGACGAGGTATCGCAGATACGCAGTATTTT.

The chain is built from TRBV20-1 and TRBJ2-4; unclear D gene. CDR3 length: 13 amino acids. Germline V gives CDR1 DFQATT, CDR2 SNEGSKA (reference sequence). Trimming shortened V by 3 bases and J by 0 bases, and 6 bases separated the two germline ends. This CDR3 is CSASDLAKNIQYF. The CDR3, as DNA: TGCAGTGCTAGCGACCTAGCCAAAAACATTCAGTACTTC.

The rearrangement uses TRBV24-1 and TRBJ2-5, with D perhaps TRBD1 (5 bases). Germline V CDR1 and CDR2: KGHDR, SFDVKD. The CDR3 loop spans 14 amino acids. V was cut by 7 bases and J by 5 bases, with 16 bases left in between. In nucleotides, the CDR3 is TGTGCCACCAGCGCTGGACACTTTGGGGAGACCCAGTACTTC. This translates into CATSAGHFGETQYF.

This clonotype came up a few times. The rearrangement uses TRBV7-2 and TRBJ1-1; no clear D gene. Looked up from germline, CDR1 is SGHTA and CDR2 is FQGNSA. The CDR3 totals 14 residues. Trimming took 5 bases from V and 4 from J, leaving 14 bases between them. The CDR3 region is CASSQGGGFTEAFF. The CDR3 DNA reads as TGTGCCAGCAGCCAAGGTGGAGGATTCACTGAAGCTTTCTTT.

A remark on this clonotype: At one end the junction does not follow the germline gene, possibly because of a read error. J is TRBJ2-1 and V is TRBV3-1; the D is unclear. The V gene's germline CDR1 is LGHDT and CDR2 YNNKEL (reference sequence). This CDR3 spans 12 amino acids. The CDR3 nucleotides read TGTGCCAGCAGCCGAATTAACAATGGGCAGTTCTTC. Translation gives CASSRINNGQFF.

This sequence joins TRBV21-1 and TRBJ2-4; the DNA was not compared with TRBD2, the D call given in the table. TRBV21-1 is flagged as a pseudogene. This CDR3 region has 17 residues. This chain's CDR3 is CASRKLAGAIAKNIQYF. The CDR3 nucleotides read TGTGCCAGCAGAAAACTAGCGGGAGCCATAGCCAAAAACATTCAGTACTTC.

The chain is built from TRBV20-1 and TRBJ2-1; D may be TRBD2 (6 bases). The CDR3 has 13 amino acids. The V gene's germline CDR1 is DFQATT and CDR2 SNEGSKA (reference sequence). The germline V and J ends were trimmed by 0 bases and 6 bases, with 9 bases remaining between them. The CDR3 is CSARDPGGNEQFF. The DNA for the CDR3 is TGCAGTGCTAGAGATCCCGGGGGCAATGAGCAGTTCTTC.

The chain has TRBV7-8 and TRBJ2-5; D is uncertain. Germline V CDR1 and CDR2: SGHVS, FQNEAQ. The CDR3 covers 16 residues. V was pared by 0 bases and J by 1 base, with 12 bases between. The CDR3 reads CASSLAIRNFQETQYF. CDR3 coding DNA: TGTGCCAGCAGCTTAGCAATTAGAAACTTCCAAGAGACCCAGTACTTC.

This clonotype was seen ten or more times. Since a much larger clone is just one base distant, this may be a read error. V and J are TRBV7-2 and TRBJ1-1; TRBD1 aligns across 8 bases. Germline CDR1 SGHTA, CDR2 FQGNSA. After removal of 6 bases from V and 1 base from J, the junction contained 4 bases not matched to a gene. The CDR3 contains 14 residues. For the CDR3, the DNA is TGTGCCAGCAGGACCGGGACAGGGAACACTGAAGCTTTCTTT. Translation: CASRTGTGNTEAFF.

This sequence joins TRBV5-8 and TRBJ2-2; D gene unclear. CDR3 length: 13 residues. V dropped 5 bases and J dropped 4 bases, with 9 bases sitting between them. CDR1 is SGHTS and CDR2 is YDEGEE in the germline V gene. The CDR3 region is CASRPRATGELFF. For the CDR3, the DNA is TGTGCCAGCAGACCCCGAGCCACCGGGGAGCTGTTTTTT.

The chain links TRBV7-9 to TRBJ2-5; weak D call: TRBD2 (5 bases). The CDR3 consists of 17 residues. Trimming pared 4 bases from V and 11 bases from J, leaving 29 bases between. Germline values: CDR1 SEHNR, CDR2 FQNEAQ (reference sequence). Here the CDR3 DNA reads TGTGCCAGCAGCTCCCCTAATGGGCGGAGCGGACTCAATGAGCAGTACTTC. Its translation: CASSSPNGRSGLNEQYF.

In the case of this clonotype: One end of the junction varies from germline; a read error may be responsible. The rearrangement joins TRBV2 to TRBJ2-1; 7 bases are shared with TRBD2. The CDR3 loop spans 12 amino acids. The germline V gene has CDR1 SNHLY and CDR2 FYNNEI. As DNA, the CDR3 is TGTGCCAGCACTACTCTAGCGGCTGAGCTGTTCTTC. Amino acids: CASTTLAAELFF.

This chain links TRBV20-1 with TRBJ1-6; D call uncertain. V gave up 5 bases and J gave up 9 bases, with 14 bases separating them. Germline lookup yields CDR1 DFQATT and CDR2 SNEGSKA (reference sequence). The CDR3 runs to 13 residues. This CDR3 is CSAQRNPSSPLHF. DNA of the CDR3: TGCAGTGCTCAACGCAACCCCTCTTCACCCCTCCACTTT.

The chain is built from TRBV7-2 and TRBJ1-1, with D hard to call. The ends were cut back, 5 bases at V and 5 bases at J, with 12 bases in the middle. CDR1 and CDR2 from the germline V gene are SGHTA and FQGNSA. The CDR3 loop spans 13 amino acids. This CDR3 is CASSVGPGTEAFF. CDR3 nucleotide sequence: TGTGCCAGCAGCGTAGGACCGGGGACTGAAGCTTTCTTT.

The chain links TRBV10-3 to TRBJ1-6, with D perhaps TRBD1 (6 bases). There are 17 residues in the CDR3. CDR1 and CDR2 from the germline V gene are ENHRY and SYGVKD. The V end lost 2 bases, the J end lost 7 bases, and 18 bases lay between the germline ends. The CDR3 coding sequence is TGTGCCATCAGTGAGGCCGGGGGGCTCAAGGTGAATTCACCCCTCCACTTT. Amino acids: CAISEAGGLKVNSPLHF.

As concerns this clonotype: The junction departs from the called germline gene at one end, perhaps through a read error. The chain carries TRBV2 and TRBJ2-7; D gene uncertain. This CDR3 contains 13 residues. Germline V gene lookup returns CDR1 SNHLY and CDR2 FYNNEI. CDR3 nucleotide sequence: TGTGCCAGCAGTGAAGCGCTTCTTGGCGAGCGGTACTTC. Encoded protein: CASSEALLGERYF.

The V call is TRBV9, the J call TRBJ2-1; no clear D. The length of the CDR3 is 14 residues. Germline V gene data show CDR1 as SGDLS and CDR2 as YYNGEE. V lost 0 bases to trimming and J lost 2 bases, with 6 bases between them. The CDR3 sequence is CASSVVPAYNEQFF. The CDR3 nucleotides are TGTGCCAGCAGCGTAGTACCTGCCTACAATGAGCAGTTCTTC.

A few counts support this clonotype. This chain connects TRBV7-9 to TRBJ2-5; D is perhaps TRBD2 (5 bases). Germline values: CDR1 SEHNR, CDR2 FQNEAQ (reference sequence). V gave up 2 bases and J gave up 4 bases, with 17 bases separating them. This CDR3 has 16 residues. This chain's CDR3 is CASSLFGSRGLETQYF. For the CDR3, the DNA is TGTGCCAGCAGCTTATTTGGATCTCGGGGATTAGAGACCCAGTACTTC.

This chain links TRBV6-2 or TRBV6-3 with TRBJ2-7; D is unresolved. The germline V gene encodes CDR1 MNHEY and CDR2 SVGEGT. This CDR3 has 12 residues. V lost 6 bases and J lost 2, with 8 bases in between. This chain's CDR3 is CASRYSTYEQYF. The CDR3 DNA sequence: TGTGCCAGCAGGTACAGCACCTACGAGCAGTACTTC.